The 25 T cell receptor beta chains in this list originate from one sample, sequenced in a study of chemoradiotherapy in HPV16-positive cancers. Sequenced by immunoSEQ multiplex PCR; TCRdb stores in-frame clones only, minus some. The sample records about 35,000 clones, around 92% being singletons. The sequencing used blood, collected from a patient who underwent chemoradiotherapy. The receptor set was obtained from a human donor with HPV-associated anogenital cancer.

The V and J genes are TRBV5-5 and TRBJ2-2, with 9 bases lining up with TRBD1. The CDR3 sequence is 16 residues long. Germline CDR1 reads SGHKS; CDR2 reads YYEKEE (reference sequence). V was clipped by 9 bases and J by 1 base; unmatched bases: 10. The CDR3 loop is CATAIGDRVNTGELFF. CDR3 DNA sequence: TGTGCCACCGCCATCGGGGACAGGGTGAACACCGGGGAGCTGTTTTTT.

The chain recombines TRBV30 with TRBJ2-3; the D call may be TRBD1 or TRBD2 (5 bases each). Per germline, CDR1 GTSNPN and CDR2 SVGIG (reference sequence). The V end lost 1 base, the J end lost 5 bases, and 7 bases lay between the germline ends. This CDR3 is built from 12 residues. The CDR3 nucleotides are TGTGCCTGGAGTGCGAGGGGAGATACGCAGTATTTT. Protein product: CAWSARGDTQYF.

This sequence joins TRBV5-1 and TRBJ2-7; D could derive from TRBD1 or TRBD2 (5 bases each). Trimming cost V 4 bases and J 2 bases, with 16 bases left between them. The germline gives CDR1 SGHRS, CDR2 YFSETQ. This CDR3 is built from 15 residues. This CDR3 is CASSLSGTGPYEQYF. CDR3 nucleotides: TGCGCCAGCAGCCTATCCGGGACGGGACCCTACGAGCAGTACTTC.

The chain employs TRBV2 and TRBJ1-6; no clear D gene. CDR3 length: 14 amino acids. The ends were cut back, 3 bases at V and 3 bases at J, with 6 bases in the middle. Germline V gives CDR1 SNHLY, CDR2 FYNNEI. The CDR3 region is CASSDGDYNSPLHF. CDR3 DNA: TGTGCCAGCAGTGACGGCGACTATAATTCACCCCTCCACTTT.

The chain recombines TRBV7-6 with TRBJ2-1, with D possibly TRBD1 on 5 matching bases. The CDR3 runs to 14 residues. Trimming took off 3 bases at V and 2 bases at J, with 8 bases between the two ends. Per germline, CDR1 SGHVS and CDR2 FNYEAQ. The CDR3 region has the DNA TGTGCCAGCAGCTTTTTAGGGGCCTACAATGAGCAGTTCTTC. It translates to CASSFLGAYNEQFF.

The chain recombines TRBV7-2 with TRBJ2-1; TRBD2 might be the D (6 bases). The CDR3 totals 14 residues. Looked up from germline, CDR1 is SGHTA and CDR2 is FQGNSA. V lost 5 bases, J lost 3 bases, and 11 bases lay in between. The CDR3 DNA reads TGTGCCAGCAGCCACCGCGGGGACTACAATGAGCAGTTCTTC. Translated: CASSHRGDYNEQFF. Variable domain in full (rest from reference TRBV7-2 and TRBJ2-1): GAGVSQSPSNKVTEKGKDVELRCDPISGHTALYWYRQSLGQGLEFLIYFQGNSAPDKSGLPSDRFSAERTGGSVSTLTIQRTQQEDSAVYLCASSHRGDYNEQFFGPGTRLTVL.

V usage is TRBV28 and J usage is TRBJ1-4, with 8 bases identical to TRBD1. Germline assignment: CDR1 MDHEN and CDR2 SYDVKM. V gave up 6 bases and J gave up 8 bases; unmatched junction bases: 8. This CDR3 is 14 amino acids long. CDR3 nucleotide sequence: TGTGCCAGCAGGGACAGGGCACTGGGGGAAAAACTGTTTTTT. Protein sequence: CASRDRALGEKLFF.

The chain carries TRBV7-2 and TRBJ1-1; no definite D call. The CDR3 spans 16 residues. V gave up 4 bases and J gave up 8 bases, with 23 bases separating them. Germline V CDR1 and CDR2: SGHTA, FQGNSA. The CDR3 is CASSYGRLLDPLEAFF. As DNA, the CDR3 is TGTGCCAGCAGCTACGGACGGCTGCTAGACCCATTGGAAGCTTTCTTT.

The genes are TRBV5-1 and TRBJ1-1, with D perhaps matching TRBD1 (6 bases). V lost 4 bases, J lost 3 bases, and 13 bases lay in between. CDR1 and CDR2 (germline): SGHRS, YFSETQ. This CDR3 has 14 amino acids. The CDR3 reads CASSTETGYTEAFF. The CDR3 coding sequence is TGCGCCAGCAGCACGGAGACAGGTTACACTGAAGCTTTCTTT.

The gene calls are TRBV7-9 and TRBJ2-2, with TRBD1 matching 10 bases. The germline V gene encodes CDR1 SEHNR and CDR2 FQNEAQ (reference sequence). The CDR3 contains 16 residues. Germline trimming cut 2 bases from V and 3 bases from J; bases unmatched to any gene: 3. The CDR3 region has the DNA TGTGCCAGCAGCTTAACCGGGACAGGGGACACCGGGGAGCTGTTTTTT. Its protein is CASSLTGTGDTGELFF.

The gene calls are TRBV11-3 and TRBJ2-7; 11 nucleotides align to TRBD1. Trimming took 5 bases from V and 6 from J; bases not matched to a gene: 6. CDR3 size: 14 residues. CDR1 is SGHNT, CDR2 YENEEA, per germline. The CDR3 DNA reads as TGTGCCAGCAGCCCCCGGACAGGGGGCAGCGAGCAGTACTTC. Protein product: CASSPRTGGSEQYF. Full variable domain (outside the CDR3, taken from reference TRBV11-3 and TRBJ2-7): EAGVVQSPRYKIIEKKQPVAFWCNPISGHNTLYWYLQNLGQGPELLIRYENEEAVDDSQLPKDRFSAERLKGVDSTLKIQPAELGDSAVYLCASSPRTGGSEQYFGPGTRLTVT.

This chain joins TRBV11-1 and TRBJ2-3; the D gene is possibly TRBD2 (5 bases). Trimming shortened V by 4 bases and J by 2 bases, and 19 bases separated the two germline ends. Germline V gene data show CDR1 as SGHAT and CDR2 as FQDESV (reference sequence). The CDR3 runs to 17 residues. The CDR3 loop reads CASSSLDSIDLTDTQYF. CDR3 nucleotide sequence: TGTGCCAGCAGCTCCCTGGACTCCATCGACCTCACAGATACGCAGTATTTT.

The V call is TRBV7-9, the J call TRBJ2-1; D is undetermined. Germline V gene data show CDR1 as SEHNR and CDR2 as FQNEAQ (reference sequence). CDR3 length equals 14 residues. The V gene lost 2 bases and the J gene lost 4 bases, with 9 bases spanning the gap. CDR3: CASSLFEQYNEQFF. The CDR3 DNA is TGTGCCAGCAGCTTATTTGAACAGTACAATGAGCAGTTCTTC.

The CDR3 DNA is TGTGCCAGCAGCGAGATAGGGGGGCTCTACAATGAGCAGTTCTTC. It is translated as CASSEIGGLYNEQFF. The genes are TRBV7-3 and TRBJ2-1, with D possibly called TRBD1 or TRBD2 (6 bases each). Per the germline V gene, CDR1 is SGHTA and CDR2 is FQGTGA. The CDR3 is 15 amino acids. V was shortened by 5 bases and J by 3 bases, with 14 bases between the two germline ends.

The chain uses TRBV5-6 and TRBJ1-2; D may be TRBD1 (5 bases). Germline V gene sequence: CDR1 SGHDT, CDR2 YYEEEE. The CDR3 covers 15 residues. V lost 1 base and J lost 2, with 12 bases in between. This CDR3 reads CASSLISPGNYGYTF. The DNA of the CDR3 is TGTGCCAGCAGCTTGATCTCTCCAGGGAACTATGGCTACACCTTC.

The rearrangement uses TRBV7-8 and TRBJ2-1; 7 bases map to TRBD1. The CDR3 is made up of 17 amino acids. CDR1 is SGHVS and CDR2 is FQNEAQ in the germline V gene. The J segment lost 12 bases and the V segment lost 5 bases, leaving 22 bases of the junction unmatched. The CDR3 sequence is CASSLRIRDSLQLGQFF. Written as DNA, the CDR3 is TGTGCCAGCAGCCTACGCATCCGGGACAGTCTTCAACTTGGGCAGTTCTTC.

This rearrangement joins TRBV11-3 to TRBJ2-7; TRBD2 might be the D (6 bases). The CDR3 covers 13 residues. Germline assignment: CDR1 SGHNT and CDR2 YENEEA. V gave up 5 bases and J gave up 4 bases, with 12 bases separating them. In DNA, the CDR3 is TGTGCCAGCAGCCCTCGGCGGGGATACGAGCAGTACTTC. This codes for CASSPRRGYEQYF.

Written as DNA, the CDR3 is TGTGCCATCAGGATAGGACAGGCGAACACTGAAGCTTTCTTT. Its translation is CAIRIGQANTEAFF. The V and J genes are TRBV10-3 and TRBJ1-1, with 7 bases matching TRBD1. The V gene's germline CDR1 is ENHRY and CDR2 SYGVKD. The CDR3 loop spans 14 amino acids. Trimming took 6 bases from V and 1 from J; bases not matched to a gene: 5.

The V and J genes are TRBV19 and TRBJ2-3; tentatively, D is TRBD1 (6 bases). Trimming shortened V by 4 bases and J by 3 bases, and 11 bases separated the two germline ends. CDR3 length equals 14 residues. Germline-derived CDR1 and CDR2 are LNHDA and SQIVND (reference sequence). The CDR3 DNA is TGTGCCAGTAGTAAACAGGGACAAACAGATACGCAGTATTTT. As protein: CASSKQGQTDTQYF.

The chain carries TRBV6-1 and TRBJ2-3; D is undetermined. The CDR3 totals 16 residues. Germline-derived CDR1 and CDR2 are MNHNS and SASEGT. V lost 3 bases to trimming and J lost 0 bases, with 13 bases between them. DNA of the CDR3: TGTGCCAGCAGTGATGTTTACGGGTCCAGCACAGATACGCAGTATTTT. It codes for CASSDVYGSSTDTQYF.

CDR3 sequence reads: CAIGLYSGRADTQYF. The CDR3, as DNA: TGTGCCATCGGTTTATATAGCGGGCGGGCAGATACGCAGTATTTT. The gene calls are TRBV10-3 and TRBJ2-3; 7 bases line up with TRBD2. The CDR3 runs 15 residues. Trimming at V came to 8 bases and at J to 4 bases, leaving 12 bases not matched to a gene. In germline, CDR1 is ENHRY, CDR2 SYGVKD.

The rearrangement uses TRBV5-4 and TRBJ1-1, with D tentatively TRBD1 (6 bases). CDR3 size: 14 residues. V dropped 4 bases and J dropped 7 bases, with 17 bases sitting between them. CDR1 and CDR2 from the germline V gene are SGHNT and YYREEE (reference sequence). The CDR3 DNA follows: TGTGCCAGCAGCCGAACAAACAGGGTAGGTGAAGCTTTCTTT. This codes for CASSRTNRVGEAFF.

This rearrangement joins TRBV7-3 to TRBJ2-1; a possible D gene is TRBD2 (6 bases). V was pared by 5 bases and J by 0 bases, with 17 bases between. This CDR3 contains 17 residues. Germline V gives CDR1 SGHTA, CDR2 FQGTGA. The CDR3 region is CASSPHVGTRSYNEQFF. CDR3 nucleotide sequence: TGTGCCAGCAGCCCCCACGTTGGGACTCGCTCCTACAATGAGCAGTTCTTC.

This chain joins TRBV29-1 and TRBJ2-7, with D possibly matching TRBD2 (6 bases). This CDR3 spans 14 amino acids. Between the trimmed V and J ends, which lost 2 bases and 6 bases, there was a span of 17 bases. Germline V gene data show CDR1 as SQVTM and CDR2 as ANQGSEA. This CDR3 reads CSVERRGRGSEQYF. The CDR3, as DNA: TGCAGCGTTGAAAGGCGTGGGCGGGGCTCCGAGCAGTACTTC.

This clone was counted a single time. The rearrangement links TRBV15 to TRBJ1-1, with 7 nucleotides matching TRBD1. The CDR3 runs to 14 residues. Germline CDR1 LNHNV, CDR2 YYDKDF (reference sequence). Trimming cost V 6 bases and J 1 base; bases outside gene matches: 5. The CDR3 bases are TGTGCCACCAGAATTCACAGGGGGAACACTGAAGCTTTCTTT. Protein: CATRIHRGNTEAFF.